This T cell receptor beta chain emerged from a study of memory CD4+ T cells and cytomegalovirus serostatus. Regarding the study as a whole: Each of approximately 63 CMV-associated TCRbeta sequences occurred in one to five individuals.

V dropped 0 bases and J dropped 5 bases, with 10 bases sitting between them. This CDR3 is built from 14 residues. CDR1 and CDR2 from the germline V gene are WSHSY and SAAADI. Authors' analysis steps: Out-of-frame sequences were removed, leaving 2 million to 2.5 million distinct TCRbeta sequences. Using immunoSEQ multiplex PCR, the repertoire was profiled, and TCRdb retains in-frame clones only, with some absent. V and J calls and clone size follow that table, whereas D and trimming were derived from the DNA. This table has roughly 40,000 clones, approximately 80% appearing once. Single viable CD3+CD4+CD8-CD45RO+ cells were sorted as the memory CD4+ T cells. Regarding this clone: Its antigen is currently unknown.

The sequence derives from an adult in good health and CMV-seronegative. The chain employs TRBV10-2 and TRBJ1-1; D is ambiguous. Sequenced: memory CD4+ T cells from blood. CDR3 sequence reads: CASSESWGKTEAFF. The CDR3 DNA follows: TGCGCCAGCAGTGAGTCGTGGGGTAAGACTGAAGCTTTCTTT.